This entry concerns a single T cell receptor beta chain. Documented time point: after trial treatment. Treatment denoted: LDRT plus nivolumab, ipilimumab, low-dose cyclophosphamide and aspirin (RACIN trial). Administered to the donors were nivolumab, ipilimumab, aspirin, low-dose cyclophosphamide and low-dose radiotherapy. The sample is drawn from a study of low-dose radiotherapy and immunotherapy resistance in tumors. At the level of the study: Intravenous cyclophosphamide 200 mg/m2 was given every two weeks, one day before radiation and immunotherapy.

First-strand cDNA relied on TRAV- and TRBV-specific primers spanning alpha and beta chains. Amplification, which lasted roughly 20 PCR cycles, used a constant-region primer and V-primer adapter to amplify TCRs. Each CDR3 protein is one row after TCRdb ran MiXCR on the reads. The sample carries roughly 95,000 distinct CDR3 sequences, 20% to 25% recorded once. CDR3 length: 15 amino acids. Trimming stripped 2 bases from V and 0 bases from J, with 11 bases between. Germline CDR1 reads SGDLS; CDR2 reads YYNGEE. The receptor's source is a female donor with ovarian cancer. The sample here was PBMCs, taken after low-dose radiotherapy plus immunotherapy. The V gene is TRBV9, the J gene TRBJ1-1; D not resolved. The CDR3 protein is CASSVLGDMNTEAFF. The DNA for the CDR3 is TGTGCCAGCAGCGTCTTAGGTGACATGAACACTGAAGCTTTCTTT. The entire variable domain, with the rest obtained from reference TRBV9 and TRBJ1-1, is as follows: DSGVTQTPKHLITATGQRVTLRCSPRSGDLSVYWYQQSLDQGLQFLIQYYNGEERAKGNILERFSAQQFPDLHSELNLSSLELGDSALYFCASSVLGDMNTEAFFGQGTRLTVV.